Given below is one TCR beta chain in context. Other DNA sequences in this sample translate to the same CDR3. Clones were sequenced by immunoSEQ multiplex PCR, and TCRdb holds only the in-frame ones, with some missing. The data show under 2,500,000 clones, about 94% seen once. J was trimmed by 1 base and V by 5 bases; bases with no gene match: 6. The CDR3 loop spans 15 amino acids. Per germline, CDR1 MNHEY and CDR2 SMNVEV (reference sequence). The sample is drawn from a study of shared clonotypes between healthy human individuals. CD4+ cell separation produced CD45RA+ naive and CD45RA-negative memory subsets.

The sequenced material came from naive CD4+ T cells sorted from blood. Subset meaning: CD45RA+ positively selected. The rearrangement joins TRBV27 to TRBJ2-7; 9 positions agree with TRBD1. This sequence was found in a man between 18 and 29 years old in good health. As DNA, the CDR3 is TGTGCCAGCAGTCGGGGACAGGGCCTATCCTACGAGCAGTACTTC. Translating it yields CASSRGQGLSYEQYF.